This T cell receptor (beta chain) was retrieved from a study of blood T cells in healthy people across ages. About the research overall: Template switching caught about one barcoded beta molecule for each two T cells.

This clonotype turned up a few times. Its antigen is not identified. Primers used in a second PCR of about 7 to 12 cycles were a sample-barcoded 5' primer and a J-beta primer mix. TCRdb ran MiXCR on the 5' RACE reads and lists one entry per CDR3 protein. This table holds fewer than 1.5 million distinct CDR3 sequences, 40% to 50% found once. General study points: Roughly linear age-related decline in beta diversity appeared, significant by age about 40. Shifts in expanded clonotypes may have been confounded by donor CMV status, which was unknown.

The sequencing input was blood. This sequence originates from a woman younger than 35 in good health.

The CDR3 DNA is TGCGCCAGCAGTAACTGGGATGAGCAGTTCTTC. This codes for CASSNWDEQFF. The chain has TRBV10-2 and TRBJ2-1, with unresolved D. The CDR3 loop spans 11 amino acids. V dropped 5 bases and J dropped 8 bases, with 7 bases sitting between them. From germline, CDR1 is WSHSY and CDR2 SAAADI.